The 21 T cell receptor beta chains listed next were all sequenced from one sample in a study of shared clonotypes between healthy human individuals. The method was immunoSEQ multiplex PCR; TCRdb's version includes in-frame clones alone and lacks a portion of them. This table holds some 2.3 million clones, approximately 93% found once. Specimen: naive CD4+ T cells from PBMCs. Subset given: CD45RA+ positively selected. The receptors shown here come from a man aged 18 to 30 in good health. Some clones in this sample may be carry-over from other donors' samples.

V usage is TRBV7-3 and J usage is TRBJ2-5; no definite D call. Germline lookup yields CDR1 SGHTA and CDR2 FQGTGA. With 1 base removed from V and 4 bases from J, the gap between germline ends came to 7 bases. CDR3 length: 13 residues. The CDR3 DNA reads TGTGCCAGCAGCTTAAGTTCGTCAGAGACCCAGTACTTC. This codes for CASSLSSSETQYF.

CDR3 region: CASSSSRGAIYF. In nucleotides, the CDR3 is TGTGCCAGCAGCTCAAGCCGGGGAGCCATATATTTT. V gene TRBV7-3 combines with J gene TRBJ1-3; no clear D. Germline CDR1 and CDR2: SGHTA and FQGTGA. Trimming left V 4 bases short and J 11 bases short, with 12 bases between. The CDR3 is 12 amino acids. Full variable domain (missing parts from reference TRBV7-3 and TRBJ1-3): GAGVSQTPSNKVTEKGKYVELRCDPISGHTALYWYRQSLGQGPEFLIYFQGTGAADDSGLPNDRFFAVRPEGSVSTLKIQRTERGDSAVYLCASSSSRGAIYFGEGSWLTVV.

A remark on this clone: The sample holds other DNA sequences that translate to the same CDR3. The chain recombines TRBV5-1 with TRBJ2-7; 8 nucleotides match TRBD1. Germline V CDR1 and CDR2: SGHRS, YFSETQ. V shed 8 bases, J shed 0 bases, and the junction held 7 bases outside the gene matches. CDR3 length: 14 amino acids. The CDR3 spells CASSRTGSSYEQYF. The CDR3 DNA reads TGCGCCAGTTCTCGGACAGGGTCCTCCTACGAGCAGTACTTC.

The gene calls are TRBV12-5 and TRBJ2-1, with 14 bases identical to TRBD2. The CDR3 sequence is 17 residues long. Germline loops: CDR1 LGHNT, CDR2 FRNRAP. With 4 bases clipped from V and 4 bases from J, the junction kept 6 bases outside the gene matches. CDR3 sequence: CASGSGLAGGPYNEQFF. The CDR3 DNA reads as TGTGCTAGTGGTTCCGGACTAGCGGGAGGCCCATACAATGAGCAGTTCTTC.

The V call is TRBV7-2, the J call TRBJ1-1, with D unresolved. This CDR3 region has 13 residues. The germline V gene encodes CDR1 SGHTA and CDR2 FQGNSA. V dropped 4 bases and J dropped 3 bases, with 9 bases sitting between them. CDR3 amino acids: CASSSYSDTEAFF. The CDR3 DNA is TGTGCCAGCAGCTCCTATTCCGACACTGAAGCTTTCTTT.

The chain links TRBV28 to TRBJ2-2, with TRBD1 matching 9 bases. This CDR3 region has 16 residues. The V gene's germline CDR1 is MDHEN and CDR2 SYDVKM. V was pared by 1 base and J by 7 bases, with 7 bases of the junction left unmatched. The CDR3 sequence: CASSLFWTGESGELFF. CDR3 DNA sequence: TGTGCCAGCAGTTTATTTTGGACAGGGGAAAGCGGGGAGCTGTTTTTT.

This clone was counted once. The chain links TRBV7-8 to TRBJ2-1, with 7 nucleotides matching TRBD1. This CDR3 has 15 amino acids. Germline V gives CDR1 SGHVS, CDR2 FQNEAQ. Trimming removed 2 bases from V and 3 bases from J; junction bases left unmatched: 4. CDR3 in DNA: TGTGCCAGCAGCTTAAGGGGGCCCGACTACAATGAGCAGTTCTTC. Translating gives CASSLRGPDYNEQFF.

The chain employs TRBV30 and TRBJ1-6; D might be TRBD1 (5 bases). The CDR3 sequence is 16 residues long. Germline-derived CDR1 and CDR2 are GTSNPN and SVGIG (reference sequence). Between the trimmed V and J ends, which lost 3 bases and 7 bases, there was a span of 19 bases. The CDR3 bases are TGTGCCTGGAGGTTACGGGGGTCCTGGAAAAATTCACCCCTCCACTTT. It is translated as CAWRLRGSWKNSPLHF.

Worth noting for this clone: The same CDR3 also results from other DNA sequences found in this sample. V is TRBV18 and J is TRBJ2-5; 8 bases map to TRBD2. The length of the CDR3 is 15 residues. Trimming cost V 3 bases and J 5 bases; bases outside gene matches: 8. Germline-derived CDR1 and CDR2 are KGHSH and LQKENI. The CDR3 DNA reads as TGTGCCAGCTCACCGGGTACTAGCGGAAGGGAGACCCAGTACTTC. Its protein is CASSPGTSGRETQYF.

This clone showed up just a few times. Other nucleotide sequences from this sample produce the same CDR3. The rearrangement joins TRBV7-9 to TRBJ1-1, with D perhaps matching TRBD1 (5 bases). V lost 1 base to trimming and J lost 0 bases, with 9 bases between them. The CDR3 has 15 residues. The V gene's germline CDR1 is SEHNR and CDR2 FQNEAQ (reference sequence). CDR3 nucleotides: TGTGCCAGCAGCTTAGATCGGGGGATGAACACTGAAGCTTTCTTT. Its protein product is CASSLDRGMNTEAFF.

This clone was observed once. V usage is TRBV9 and J usage is TRBJ1-5, with D hard to call. The CDR3 loop spans 15 amino acids. Trimming took off 1 base at V and 2 bases at J, with 10 bases between the two ends. Germline values: CDR1 SGDLS, CDR2 YYNGEE. The CDR3 DNA is TGTGCCAGCAGCGTATCGCAGGATGGCAATCAGCCCCAGCATTTT. Its translation is CASSVSQDGNQPQHF.

J is TRBJ1-5 and V is TRBV30; D call uncertain. Deletions cut 1 base from V and 5 bases from J, with 18 bases between. In germline, CDR1 is GTSNPN, CDR2 SVGIG (reference sequence). The CDR3 sequence is 16 residues long. The CDR3: CAWSARGKREDQPQHF. CDR3 bases: TGTGCCTGGAGTGCACGAGGGAAGCGGGAGGATCAGCCCCAGCATTTT.

The rearrangement uses TRBV7-8 and TRBJ1-5, with D possibly TRBD1 on 5 matching bases. The V gene lost 4 bases and the J gene lost 1 base, with 8 bases spanning the gap. Germline CDR1 reads SGHVS; CDR2 reads FQNEAQ. This CDR3 contains 14 residues. This CDR3 reads CASSSHRSNQPQHF. CDR3 nucleotide sequence: TGTGCCAGCAGCTCCCACAGGAGCAATCAGCCCCAGCATTTT.

V gene TRBV28 combines with J gene TRBJ1-1, with a weak D call TRBD1 (5 bases). CDR1 MDHEN and CDR2 SYDVKM come from the germline V gene. The CDR3 covers 15 residues. V lost 4 bases, J lost 0 bases, and 12 bases lay in between. CDR3 sequence reads: CASSSTGSVNTEAFF. The CDR3 DNA is TGTGCCAGCAGTTCAACAGGTTCGGTGAACACTGAAGCTTTCTTT.

This chain joins TRBV11-3 and TRBJ2-2; 11 nucleotides agree with TRBD1. CDR3 length: 16 residues. The germline CDR1 and CDR2 sequences are SGHNT and YENEEA. V dropped 5 bases and J dropped 7; count of bases not matched to a gene: 9. In nucleotides, the CDR3 is TGTGCCAGCAGCCCCAGTCCCGGGACAGGGGGCGGGGAGCTGTTTTTT. Translation: CASSPSPGTGGGELFF.

The V gene is TRBV7-2, the J gene TRBJ2-3; D is perhaps TRBD1 (5 bases). This CDR3 is built from 13 residues. V lost 5 bases and J 4 bases, leaving 10 bases between the germline ends. Germline CDR1 is SGHTA and CDR2 is FQGNSA. The CDR3 region is CASSVTGPDTQYF. CDR3 coding DNA: TGTGCCAGCAGCGTCACAGGACCAGATACGCAGTATTTT. Supplemented by reference TRBV7-2 and TRBJ2-3, the full variable domain reads GAGVSQSPSNKVTEKGKDVELRCDPISGHTALYWYRQSLGQGLEFLIYFQGNSAPDKSGLPSDRFSAERTGGSVSTLTIQRTQQEDSAVYLCASSVTGPDTQYFGPGTRLTVL.

V is TRBV4-2 and J is TRBJ2-1; 8 nucleotides agree with TRBD2. CDR1 LGHNA and CDR2 YNFKEQ come from the germline V gene. Unmatched junction bases numbered 8, after V lost 0 bases and J lost 4 bases. The CDR3 extends over 17 amino acids. CDR3 DNA sequence: TGTGCCAGCAGCCAAGATCAACTAGCGGTACTATACAATGAGCAGTTCTTC. This codes for CASSQDQLAVLYNEQFF.

The chain recombines TRBV9 with TRBJ1-3; no definite D call. Trimming took off 4 bases at V and 0 bases at J, with 8 bases between the two ends. CDR1 and CDR2 (germline): SGDLS, YYNGEE. The CDR3 is 14 amino acids. CDR3 loop: CASSSSPSGNTIYF. The CDR3 DNA reads as TGTGCCAGCAGCTCGAGTCCCTCTGGAAACACCATATATTTT.

Here the CDR3 DNA reads TGTGCCAGCAGTTTACAGGGAGGGAGGAATAACTATGGCTACACCTTC. Its translation is CASSLQGGRNNYGYTF. V is TRBV27 and J is TRBJ1-2, with a weak D call TRBD1 (5 bases). Germline loops: CDR1 MNHEY, CDR2 SMNVEV (reference sequence). CDR3 length: 16 residues. Trimming removed 2 bases at V and 1 base at J, with 14 bases between.

The chain employs TRBV6-5 and TRBJ2-7; D gene unclear. Trimming removed 2 bases at V and 6 bases at J, with 14 bases between. The CDR3 is 14 residues long. The germline V gene has CDR1 MNHEY and CDR2 SVGAGI. In nucleotides, the CDR3 is TGTGCCAGCAGTTACCAAGCTATCTCAGTCGAGCAGTACTTC. Protein product: CASSYQAISVEQYF.

The V and J genes are TRBV28 and TRBJ2-1; 9 nucleotides agree with TRBD2. The CDR3 loop spans 17 amino acids. J was trimmed by 7 bases and V by 6 bases; bases with no gene match: 16. Germline-derived CDR1 and CDR2 are MDHEN and SYDVKM. CDR3 sequence (DNA): TGTGCCAGCAGCCCTCGCATGGGGCTAGCGGGAAGAAATGAGCAGTTCTTC. This gives the protein CASSPRMGLAGRNEQFF.